The present T cell receptor beta chain was sequenced within a study of T cell repertoires in cytomegalovirus infection. Study context: Based on public TCR beta signatures, there were indications of CMV infection and of a matching HLA type. Study conclusions and caveats: CMV-specific TCR beta clonotypes restricted by HLA-C were the ones dominating the ex vivo response. Carriers of CMV plus the relevant HLA were identified by cumulative public TCR beta family frequency.

For this clonotype: Its target is unknown.

TCRdb analysed the reads with MiXCR anew, one entry per CDR3 protein. The repertoire holds hundreds of thousands of distinct CDR3 sequences, with roughly a third as singletons. With 6 bases clipped from V and 7 bases from J, the junction kept 13 bases outside the gene matches. The CDR3 covers 15 residues. CDR1 MDHEN and CDR2 SYDVKM come from the germline V gene. The material sequenced was PBMCs. The V call is TRBV28, the J call TRBJ1-1, with 8 bases identical to TRBD1. The receptor's source is a human donor in good health (CMV status not recorded). Some clones in this sample may be carry-over from other donors' samples. The CDR3 coding sequence is TGTGCCAGCAGGTTGGGGTCCAGGGGGCATAGTGAAGCTTTCTTT. Translating gives CASRLGSRGHSEAFF.